Listed below are T cell receptor beta chains from one sample, sequenced in a study of blood T cell repertoires in COVID-19. Assay used: immunoSEQ multiplex PCR; TCRdb lists only in-frame clones, some missing. The data show 200,000 to 250,000 clones, 65% to 85% seen once. Source material: PBMCs or T cells enriched from blood (not recorded which). The receptors shown here come from a woman aged 40 to 50 who had recovered from COVID-19. Both conserved end residues are part of each CDR3. A D gene is named only where the DNA matches it firmly. Clone size is given for some rows only: seen once, a few or many times, or a class if the clone is expanded.

size: NA; V: TRBV6-2/TRBV6-3; D: NA; J: TRBJ2-1; DNA: TGTGCCAGCAGTTACTCAGGCGGCTCCTACAATGAGCAGTTCTTC; CDR3: CASSYSGGSYNEQFF
size: NA; V: TRBV6-4; D: NA; J: TRBJ1-4; DNA: TGTGCCAGCAGTGTGGAGTATAATGAAAAACTGTTTTTT; CDR3: CASSVEYNEKLFF
size: NA; V: TRBV30; D: NA; J: TRBJ1-3; DNA: TGTGCCTGGAGTGTATTGGGCGGAAACACCATATATTTT; CDR3: CAWSVLGGNTIYF
size: NA; V: TRBV4-3; D: NA; J: TRBJ1-3; DNA: TGCGCCAGCAGCCAAAGGGGTGGGGGGAGGTCTGGAAACACCATATATTTT; CDR3: CASSQRGGGRSGNTIYF
size: NA; V: TRBV30; D: TRBD1; J: TRBJ1-2; DNA: TGTGCCTGGAGTGGGACAGGGACCTATGGCTACACCTTC; CDR3: CAWSGTGTYGYTF
size: NA; V: TRBV19; D: NA; J: TRBJ2-7; DNA: TGTGCCAGTAGTATAGGGGGCTACCCACCCTACGAGCAGTACTTC; CDR3: CASSIGGYPPYEQYF
size: few; V: TRBV9; D: NA; J: TRBJ2-7; DNA: TGTGCCAGCAGCCCTTTCGGGAGCGACTACGAGCAGTACTTC; CDR3: CASSPFGSDYEQYF
size: NA; V: TRBV19; D: NA; J: TRBJ1-4; DNA: TGTGCCAGTAGGGGCGGGAAGAGGAACCCAACTAATGAAAAACTGTTTTTT; CDR3: CASRGGKRNPTNEKLFF
size: NA; V: TRBV30; D: NA; J: TRBJ2-7; DNA: TGTGCCTGGAGTGTACAGGGCCAGCAGTACTTC; CDR3: CAWSVQGQQYF
size: NA; V: TRBV27; D: TRBD1; J: TRBJ1-2; DNA: TGTGCCAGCAGTAGGGGACAGGGGTATCATTATGGCTACACCTTC; CDR3: CASSRGQGYHYGYTF
size: NA; V: TRBV3-1/TRBV3-2; D: TRBD1; J: TRBJ2-2; DNA: TGTGCCAGCAGGAGGACAGGGTCCACCGGGGAGCTGTTTTTT; CDR3: CASRRTGSTGELFF
size: NA; V: TRBV29-1; D: NA; J: TRBJ1-1; DNA: TGCAGCGTGGGCGGACGGGTCAACACTGAAGCTTTCTTT; CDR3: CSVGGRVNTEAFF
size: NA; V: TRBV24-1; D: NA; J: TRBJ1-2; DNA: TGTGCCACCAGTGATGAAAACAGGGAGTCTCTCGATGGCTACACCTTC; CDR3: CATSDENRESLDGYTF
size: NA; V: TRBV30; D: NA; J: TRBJ2-3; DNA: TGTGCCTGGCTCGAAGGGGGGGTCACAGATACGCAGTATTTT; CDR3: CAWLEGGVTDTQYF
size: once; V: TRBV18; D: NA; J: TRBJ2-7; DNA: TGTGCCAGCTCACCTACCACGACCATTATGAGGGAGCAGTACTTC; CDR3: CASSPTTTIMREQYF
size: NA; V: TRBV27; D: NA; J: TRBJ2-3; DNA: TGTGCCAGCAGTGACCATGCTAGCGGCACAGATACGCAGTATTTT; CDR3: CASSDHASGTDTQYF
size: once; V: TRBV25-1; D: TRBD2; J: TRBJ2-1; DNA: TGTGCCAGCACTCCCCCGGGACTAGCGGGGGGGACGCAGTTCTTC; CDR3: CASTPPGLAGGTQFF
size: NA; V: TRBV5-1; D: NA; J: TRBJ1-2; DNA: TGCGCCAGCAGCTCCCCCGGGGGTTCTAACTATGGCTACACCTTC; CDR3: CASSSPGGSNYGYTF
size: NA; V: TRBV7-9; D: TRBD2; J: TRBJ2-7; DNA: TGTGCCAGCAGCCGACTAGCGGGAGTGTGGGAGCAGTACTTC; CDR3: CASSRLAGVWEQYF
size: NA; V: TRBV5-1; D: TRBD1; J: TRBJ1-1; DNA: TGCGCCAGCAGCTTGGAGTCAGGGGGCACTGAAGCTTTCTTT; CDR3: CASSLESGGTEAFF
size: NA; V: TRBV28; D: NA; J: TRBJ1-3; DNA: TGTGCCAGCAGTTTGGGGGGGCCCTCTGGAAACACCATATATTTT; CDR3: CASSLGGPSGNTIYF
size: once; V: TRBV29-1; D: NA; J: TRBJ1-4; DNA: TGCAGCGCGCAAAATGGGGCAGGGTGGAATGAAAAACTGTTTTTT; CDR3: CSAQNGAGWNEKLFF
size: NA; V: TRBV7-9; D: NA; J: TRBJ1-1; DNA: TGTGCCAGCAGCTTAGGCGGCGCTGAAGCTTTCTTT; CDR3: CASSLGGAEAFF
size: once; V: TRBV7-2; D: NA; J: TRBJ2-5; DNA: TGTGCCAGCAGCCCGAGGTGGAGGGATGGGAGAGAGACCCAGTACTTC; CDR3: CASSPRWRDGRETQYF
size: NA; V: TRBV9; D: NA; J: TRBJ1-2; DNA: TGTGCCAGCAGCGTATTAAACTATGGCTACACCTTC; CDR3: CASSVLNYGYTF
size: NA; V: TRBV19; D: TRBD1; J: TRBJ2-2; DNA: TGTGCCAGTAGTAAGGGACAGGGGGCAGGGGCCGGGGAGCTGTTTTTT; CDR3: CASSKGQGAGAGELFF
size: NA; V: TRBV12-3/TRBV12-4; D: TRBD1; J: TRBJ2-3; DNA: TGTGCCAGCAGTCGGACAGGGCGAGATACGCAGTATTTT; CDR3: CASSRTGRDTQYF
size: NA; V: TRBV28; D: TRBD1; J: TRBJ1-2; DNA: TGTGCCAGCAGCATACTCAGGGGGCGCGGATATGGCTACACCTTC; CDR3: CASSILRGRGYGYTF
size: NA; V: TRBV5-4; D: TRBD2; J: TRBJ2-1; DNA: TGTGCCAGCAGCTTGAAGAGCGGGAGGGCCGGTGAGCAGTTCTTC; CDR3: CASSLKSGRAGEQFF
size: NA; V: TRBV10-1; D: NA; J: TRBJ1-1; DNA: TGCGCCAGTACTCGTTCGGAAGCTTTCTTT; CDR3: CASTRSEAFF
size: NA; V: TRBV5-1; D: TRBD1; J: TRBJ2-5; DNA: TGCGCCAGCAGCTTACAGGGGTATGGGGAGACCCAGTACTTC; CDR3: CASSLQGYGETQYF
size: NA; V: TRBV7-2; D: TRBD2; J: TRBJ2-1; DNA: TGTGCCAGCACCCCCGGGGGGTCGTATGAGCAGTTCTTC; CDR3: CASTPGGSYEQFF
size: NA; V: TRBV5-4; D: TRBD2; J: TRBJ2-3; DNA: TGTGCCAGCAGTGGACTAGCGGGGGCCACAGATACGCAGTATTTT; CDR3: CASSGLAGATDTQYF
size: NA; V: TRBV19; D: NA; J: TRBJ1-2; DNA: TGTGCCAGTAGTATAGGCGGCAGGACCCCGGGAGGCTACACCTTC; CDR3: CASSIGGRTPGGYTF
size: NA; V: TRBV5-6; D: NA; J: TRBJ2-5; DNA: TGTGCCAGCAGAGAGGTGGGGGGAATACAAGAGACCCAGTACTTC; CDR3: CASREVGGIQETQYF
size: NA; V: TRBV10-3; D: TRBD1; J: TRBJ2-2; DNA: TGTGCCATCAGAGAACAGGGGGCTAACACCGGGGAGCTGTTTTTT; CDR3: CAIREQGANTGELFF
size: NA; V: TRBV19; D: TRBD2; J: TRBJ2-1; DNA: TGTGCCAGTAGTCCGGGACTAGCGGGGGCCTCCTACAATGAGCAGTTCTTC; CDR3: CASSPGLAGASYNEQFF
size: NA; V: TRBV4-1; D: TRBD1; J: TRBJ1-5; DNA: TGCGCCAGCAGCCACCGTCCCGGGACAGGGAATAGCAATCAGCCCCAGCATTTT; CDR3: CASSHRPGTGNSNQPQHF
size: few; V: TRBV10-1; D: TRBD2; J: TRBJ2-7; DNA: TGCGCCAGCAGTGAGTCGCGGGGGAGTAACGAGCAGTACTTC; CDR3: CASSESRGSNEQYF
size: NA; V: TRBV6-5; D: NA; J: TRBJ1-5; DNA: TGTGCCAGCAGCGCGACAGATGTTAATCAGCCCCAGCATTTT; CDR3: CASSATDVNQPQHF
size: NA; V: TRBV10-3; D: NA; J: TRBJ1-6; DNA: TGTGCCATCGCATGGGGGGATAATTCACCCCTCCACTTT; CDR3: CAIAWGDNSPLHF
size: NA; V: TRBV29-1; D: TRBD1; J: TRBJ2-1; DNA: TGCAGCGGGCTACCGGGACAGGGGCTAGCGGGTTCCTACAATGAGCAGTTCTTC; CDR3: CSGLPGQGLAGSYNEQFF
size: NA; V: TRBV19; D: NA; J: TRBJ2-6; DNA: TGTGCCAGTAGTGTCTCAGGGATCTTCTCATCTGGGGCCAACGTCCTGACTTTC; CDR3: CASSVSGIFSSGANVLTF
size: NA; V: TRBV28; D: TRBD1; J: TRBJ2-1; DNA: TGTGCCAGCAGTTTATTTAGGGGGCAGAGTGAGCAGTTCTTC; CDR3: CASSLFRGQSEQFF
size: NA; V: TRBV11-2; D: NA; J: TRBJ2-1; DNA: TGTGCCAGCAGCTTCGGCGGCAGGGGTACCGATGAGCAGTTCTTC; CDR3: CASSFGGRGTDEQFF
size: NA; V: TRBV13; D: TRBD1; J: TRBJ1-6; DNA: TGTGCCAGCAGCTTAGACAGGGGGGATTCACCCCTCCACTTT; CDR3: CASSLDRGDSPLHF
size: NA; V: TRBV30; D: NA; J: TRBJ1-5; DNA: TGTGCCTGGAGTGCGGGGGGCATGAATCAGCCCCAGCATTTT; CDR3: CAWSAGGMNQPQHF
size: NA; V: TRBV4-1; D: NA; J: TRBJ1-1; DNA: TGCGCCAGCAGCCAGACGGACAGAGATAACACTGAAGCTTTCTTT; CDR3: CASSQTDRDNTEAFF
size: once; V: TRBV29-1; D: TRBD1; J: TRBJ1-3; DNA: TGCAGCGTACAGGACAGGGCTGGAAACACCATATATTTT; CDR3: CSVQDRAGNTIYF
size: NA; V: TRBV29-1; D: NA; J: TRBJ2-7; DNA: TGCAGCGTCCACGGGGGGCGGACAGGGAGCTACGAGCAGTACTTC; CDR3: CSVHGGRTGSYEQYF
size: NA; V: TRBV30; D: NA; J: TRBJ1-1; DNA: TGTGCCTGGAGTGTAATCGGTAGCAGCCTGAACACTGAAGCTTTCTTT; CDR3: CAWSVIGSSLNTEAFF
size: NA; V: TRBV19; D: NA; J: TRBJ1-3; DNA: TGTGCCAGTAGTATCGGCAGGGCGGTTGGAAACACCATATATTTT; CDR3: CASSIGRAVGNTIYF
size: NA; V: TRBV6-1; D: TRBD1; J: TRBJ1-1; DNA: TGTGCCAGCAGTGGAAGCGGAAGCGGGACAGGGGGCGATGAAGCTTTCTTT; CDR3: CASSGSGSGTGGDEAFF
size: NA; V: TRBV28; D: NA; J: TRBJ2-7; DNA: TGTGCCAGCAGTTGGGGAGCTCCCAGCTCCGAGCAGTACTTC; CDR3: CASSWGAPSSEQYF